The clone carrying this T cell receptor beta chain was found many times. What it binds is unknown. The data were taken from a study of neurological immune-mediated disorders. General observations from the study: Phylogenetic grouping assigned the repertoires of 18 of 34 multiple sclerosis patients to one related-CDR3 cluster, which constitutes a possible signature.

V lost 6 bases to trimming and J lost 1 base, with 9 bases between them. This CDR3 is built from 14 residues. Germline V gene data show CDR1 as KGHDR and CDR2 as SFDVKD. cDNA was made by 5'RACE with 10-nucleotide random UMIs. TCRdb reanalysed the 5' RACE reads using MiXCR and keeps one entry per CDR3 protein. The sample holds fewer than 60,000 distinct CDR3 sequences, more than 3.5% seen once. The sequenced sample was PBMCs. The TCR comes from a man in his sixties with multiple sclerosis. The rearrangement joins TRBV24-1 to TRBJ1-5; D gene ambiguous. Here the CDR3 reads CATSPDGSNQPQHF. The CDR3 DNA reads as TGTGCCACCAGTCCCGACGGGAGCAATCAGCCCCAGCATTTT.